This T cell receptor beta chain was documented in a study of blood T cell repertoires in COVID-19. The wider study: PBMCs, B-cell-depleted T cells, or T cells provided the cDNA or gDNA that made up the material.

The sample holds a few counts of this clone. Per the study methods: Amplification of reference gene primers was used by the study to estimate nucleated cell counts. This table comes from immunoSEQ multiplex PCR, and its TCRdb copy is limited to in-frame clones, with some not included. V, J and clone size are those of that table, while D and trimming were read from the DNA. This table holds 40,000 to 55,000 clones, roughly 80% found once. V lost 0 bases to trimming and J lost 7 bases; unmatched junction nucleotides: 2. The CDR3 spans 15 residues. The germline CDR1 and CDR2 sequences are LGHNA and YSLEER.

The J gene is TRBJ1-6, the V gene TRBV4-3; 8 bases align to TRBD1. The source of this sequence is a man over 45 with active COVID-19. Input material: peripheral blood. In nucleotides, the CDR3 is TGCGCCAGCAGCCAAGAGGACAGGGCAAATTCACCCCTCCACTTT. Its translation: CASSQEDRANSPLHF.